A single sample is the source of the 17 T cell receptor beta chains below, sequenced in a study of human T cells and chemical hapten exposure. TCRdb called the RACE reads again in MiXCR, with one record for every CDR3 protein. The repertoire holds some 80,000 distinct CDR3 sequences, with roughly 10% as singletons. Specified time point: patch test 2, 6 weeks after DPC sensitization. Treatment given: therapeutic diphenylcyclopropenone sensitization with weekly scalp DPC. Sample: whole blood, taken in connection with sensitization to the hapten diphenylcyclopropenone (DPC). Source of these receptors: a man between 18 and 35 years old with alopecia areata. Some clones in this sample may be carry-over from other donors' samples.

The chain carries TRBV10-1 and TRBJ2-1; no clear D. CDR3 length equals 13 residues. Per the germline V gene, CDR1 is WNHNN and CDR2 is SYGVQD (reference sequence). V lost 2 bases to trimming and J lost 3 bases, with 5 bases between them. The CDR3: CASSETNYNEQFF. CDR3 in DNA: TGCGCCAGCAGTGAGACAAACTACAATGAGCAGTTCTTC.

The chain joins TRBV11-2 to TRBJ2-5; TRBD2 agrees at 7 bases. The CDR3 totals 16 residues. V trimming: 4 bases; J trimming: 5 bases; junction bases outside the gene matches: 13. Germline lookup yields CDR1 SGHAT and CDR2 FQNNGV. DNA for the CDR3: TGTGCCAGCAGCTCCCCCGGGGAGGGGCCGTCGGAGACCCAGTACTTC. Residues: CASSSPGEGPSETQYF.

This clonotype was recorded a few times. The chain uses TRBV18 and TRBJ1-3; D possibly corresponds to TRBD1 (5 bases). The CDR3 is 13 residues long. With 5 bases removed from V and 4 bases from J, the gap between germline ends came to 9 bases. Germline loops: CDR1 KGHSH, CDR2 LQKENI. CDR3 in amino acids: CASSTGDGNTIYF. The DNA for the CDR3 is TGTGCCAGCTCAACCGGGGACGGAAACACCATATATTTT.

The chain links TRBV11-2 to TRBJ2-7, with 11 bases matching TRBD1. The junction had 11 bases not matched to a gene; V was cut back by 5 bases and J by 2 bases. The CDR3 contains 17 residues. Germline CDR1 and CDR2: SGHAT and FQNNGV. The CDR3 coding sequence is TGTGCCAGCAGCACACTCCGGGACAGGGGGTTCGCCTACGAGCAGTACTTC. It specifies CASSTLRDRGFAYEQYF.

This clonotype was counted at least ten times. The V gene is TRBV6-2 or TRBV6-3, the J gene TRBJ1-1; possibly TRBD1 for D (5 bases). The ends were cut back, 2 bases at V and 3 bases at J, with 19 bases in the middle. Germline V gives CDR1 MNHEY, CDR2 SVGEGT. This CDR3 region has 17 residues. The CDR3 loop reads CASSYPPRTHRDTEAFF. DNA for the CDR3: TGTGCCAGCAGTTACCCGCCCCGGACACATCGGGACACTGAAGCTTTCTTT.

The V gene is TRBV28, the J gene TRBJ2-1; D unclear. CDR3 length equals 15 residues. Germline CDR1 reads MDHEN; CDR2 reads SYDVKM. The V end lost 6 bases, the J end lost 5 bases, and 17 bases lay between the germline ends. The CDR3 DNA reads TGTGCCAGCAGCCCTACACCACCGGGCCACAATGAGCAGTTCTTC. Residues: CASSPTPPGHNEQFF.

Only a few counts were recorded for this clonotype. This chain links TRBV4-1 with TRBJ1-5, with D uncertain. The CDR3 extends over 13 amino acids. The V end was cut by 3 bases, the J end by 8 bases, with 11 bases between. Germline assignment: CDR1 MGHRA and CDR2 YSYEKL. CDR3 region: CASSHNTREPQHF. In DNA form, the CDR3 reads TGCGCCAGCAGCCACAATACCCGGGAGCCCCAGCATTTT.

V usage is TRBV2 and J usage is TRBJ2-7; D remains ambiguous. Looked up from germline, CDR1 is SNHLY and CDR2 is FYNNEI. CDR3 length equals 14 residues. The V and J ends lost 2 bases and 0 bases respectively, with 8 bases between them. The CDR3 here is CASSESAGSYEQYV. In DNA, the CDR3 is TGTGCCAGCAGTGAATCGGCCGGCTCCTACGAGCAGTACGTC.

This clonotype was found many times. This chain links TRBV6-4 with TRBJ1-6; TRBD1 matches 8 bases. Trimming removed 6 bases from V and 7 bases from J; junction bases left unmatched: 5. The CDR3 spans 14 residues. Germline CDR1 and CDR2: MRHNA and SNTAGT. CDR3: CASRLDRENSPLHF. In DNA form, the CDR3 reads TGTGCCAGCAGACTGGACAGGGAGAATTCACCCCTCCACTTT.

This rearrangement joins TRBV28 to TRBJ1-1; TRBD1 matches at 9 bases. The germline V gene encodes CDR1 MDHEN and CDR2 SYDVKM. The junction had 9 bases not matched to a gene; V was cut back by 6 bases and J by 7 bases. The CDR3 has 14 amino acids. CDR3 bases: TGTGCCAGCAGACCTTACAGGGGGCTAGATGAAGCTTTCTTT. Translating gives CASRPYRGLDEAFF.

This clonotype showed up many times. V is TRBV6-2 or TRBV6-3 and J is TRBJ2-2; no firm D call. CDR1 is MNHEY and CDR2 is SVGEGT in the germline V gene. Trimming cost V 3 bases and J 2 bases, with 10 bases left between them. This CDR3 contains 15 residues. The CDR3, as DNA: TGTGCCAGCAGTTATAGTCTGGGAAACACCGGGGAGCTGTTTTTT. Translation: CASSYSLGNTGELFF.

The chain employs TRBV6-5 and TRBJ1-6; D might be TRBD1 (5 bases). The ends were cut back, 0 bases at V and 2 bases at J, with 8 bases in the middle. The CDR3 loop spans 16 amino acids. Germline-derived CDR1 and CDR2 are MNHEY and SVGAGI. The DNA for the CDR3 is TGTGCCAGCAGTTACTCGGGGGAAACCTATAATTCACCCCTCCACTTT. Its translation: CASSYSGETYNSPLHF.

This clonotype was seen ten or more times. The rearrangement uses TRBV19 and TRBJ2-5; 7 nucleotides align to TRBD2. Unmatched junction bases numbered 8, after V lost 3 bases and J lost 4 bases. CDR1 LNHDA and CDR2 SQIVND come from the germline V gene (reference sequence). CDR3 length: 15 amino acids. CDR3 protein: CASSIGGGRRETQYF. As DNA, the CDR3 is TGTGCCAGTAGTATCGGGGGAGGGCGAAGAGAGACCCAGTACTTC.

The chain combines TRBV6-5 with TRBJ2-3; D ambiguous. This CDR3 has 16 residues. V shed 0 bases and J shed 2 bases, with 12 bases lying between them. CDR1 MNHEY and CDR2 SVGAGI come from the germline V gene. The CDR3 nucleotides read TGTGCCAGCAGTTACTCTTTAGGGTCGCTCACAGATACGCAGTATTTT. This sequence encodes CASSYSLGSLTDTQYF.

This chain joins TRBV13 and TRBJ2-1; possibly TRBD1 for D (5 bases). V was pared by 4 bases and J by 8 bases, with 6 bases between. Germline CDR1 reads PRHDT; CDR2 reads FYEKMQ (reference sequence). The CDR3 runs 11 residues. CDR3 nucleotides: TGTGCCAGCAGCTCCAGGGATGAGCAGTTCTTC. It encodes CASSSRDEQFF. Combining the CDR3 with reference TRBV13 and TRBJ2-1 gives the whole variable domain AAGVIQSPRHLIKEKRETATLKCYPIPRHDTVYWYQQGPGQDPQFLISFYEKMQSDKGSIPDRFSAQQFSDYHSELNMSSLELGDSALYFCASSSRDEQFFGPGTRLTVL.

This clonotype has a handful of counts. V is TRBV28 and J is TRBJ1-1; no firm D call. Between the trimmed V and J ends, which lost 5 bases and 1 base, there was a span of 11 bases. The CDR3 consists of 14 residues. Germline values: CDR1 MDHEN, CDR2 SYDVKM. CDR3 nucleotides: TGTGCCAGCAGTGTCGGTTTCCGGAACACTGAAGCTTTCTTT. It translates to CASSVGFRNTEAFF.

The table lists this clonotype with a few counts. The rearrangement links TRBV12-3 or TRBV12-4 to TRBJ2-1; maybe TRBD2 (6 bases). V shed 7 bases and J shed 3 bases, with 13 bases lying between them. The CDR3 runs to 14 residues. CDR3 in amino acids: CASTGTPRYNEQFF. CDR3 sequence (DNA): TGTGCCAGCACAGGGACTCCGCGCTACAATGAGCAGTTCTTC.